This T cell receptor beta chain was recorded in a study of PD-1 blockade in classical Hodgkin lymphoma. Findings and limits, study-wide: Nothing has yet pinned down what causes the repertoire differences, possibly disease activity or prior therapy. By cycle point C4D1, TCR diversity had risen significantly in CD4+ cells (but not CD8+ cells). The study reported lower baseline TCR diversity in newly diagnosed patients than in healthy donors.

Points on this clone: Its antigen is still unknown.

Each of the patients experienced relapse following autologous stem cell transplantation, and their brentuximab vedotin exposure differed. The protocol was immunoSEQ multiplex PCR, while the TCRdb copy is restricted to in-frame clones and leaves out a portion. The sample lists roughly 62,000 clones, more than 70% seen once, with roughly an eighth in the top ten. Unmatched junction bases numbered 6, after V lost 10 bases and J lost 4 bases. Per germline, CDR1 ENHRY and CDR2 SYGVKD. The CDR3 length is 13 residues. The material sequenced was peripheral blood mononuclear cells (PBMCs), taken at baseline. The sequence derives from a human donor with classical Hodgkin lymphoma. This sequence joins TRBV10-3 and TRBJ1-4, with 7 bases lining up with TRBD1. The CDR3 DNA sequence: TGTGCCACCTGGACAGGATTTAATGAAAAACTGTTTTTT. This sequence encodes CATWTGFNEKLFF.